This record looks at one TCR beta chain sequence and its context. The V and J ends lost 4 bases and 2 bases, in that order; junction bases with no gene match: 8. Per germline, CDR1 SGHRS and CDR2 YFSETQ. The CDR3 totals 15 residues. The data derive from a study of blood T cell repertoires in COVID-19. Produced via immunoSEQ multiplex PCR; TCRdb's table is partial and in-frame only. The sample consists of over 450,000 clones, about 89% of them appearing once. Material for sequencing was peripheral blood. The clonotype was recovered from a woman aged 45 to 65 with COVID-19, enrolled during active disease. The chain recombines TRBV5-1 with TRBJ2-7; TRBD2 matches 8 bases. CDR3 DNA: TGCGCCAGCAGCCTACGGGGGGGACAACCCTACGAGCAGTACTTC. Translation: CASSLRGGQPYEQYF.